This T cell receptor beta chain was found in a study of blood T cell repertoires in COVID-19. On the study more broadly: Material from acute and convalescent COVID-19 was sourced from the United States, Italy and Spain. Sample material is recorded as cDNA or gDNA derived from T cells, B-cell-depleted T cells, or PBMCs.

The CDR3 spans 18 residues. Germline CDR1 and CDR2: MNHNY and SVGAGI (reference sequence). Trimming took 5 bases from V and 11 from J, leaving 31 bases between them. Authors' methods: Reference gene primer amplification gave estimated nucleated cell counts. Assay used: immunoSEQ multiplex PCR; TCRdb lists only in-frame clones, some missing. V, J and clone size are those of that table, while D and trimming were read from the DNA. The sample holds roughly 200,000 clones, roughly 86% seen once. The TCR comes from a man between 35 and 55 years old with acute COVID-19. Sequenced sample: PBMCs or T cells enriched from blood (not recorded which). V is TRBV6-6 and J is TRBJ1-5, with D maybe TRBD1 (6 bases). The CDR3 bases are TGTGCCAGCAGTCGAGGGGGGGGGCCCGAGGGGTACTTATTAACCCAGCATTTT. It is translated as CASSRGGGPEGYLLTQHF.